The T cell receptor (beta chain) described here comes from a study of control samples from healthy donors and cancer patients. CDR1 and CDR2 from the germline V gene are MRHNA and SNTAGT. Trimming removed 3 bases from V and 4 bases from J, with 7 bases in between. CDR3 size: 13 residues. Profiled with immunoSEQ multiplex PCR; TCRdb holds only in-frame clones, not every one. The data contain roughly 190,000 clones, roughly nine tenths of them singletons. J is TRBJ1-5 and V is TRBV6-4; D is unresolved. Sequencing used blood. The receptor comes from a man aged 30 to 39 in good health. The CDR3 region is CASSESANQPQHF. In nucleotides, the CDR3 is TGTGCCAGCAGTGAGTCGGCGAATCAGCCCCAGCATTTT.